Presented here are 28 T cell receptor beta chains from one specimen sequenced in a study of blood T cell repertoires in COVID-19. Sequenced by immunoSEQ multiplex PCR; TCRdb stores in-frame clones only, minus some. The sample holds fewer than 250,000 clones, 70% to 90% seen once. The specimen sequenced was PBMCs or T cells enriched from blood (not recorded which). The receptors were sampled from a man aged 50-59 years who had been exposed to COVID-19.

The table lists this clone with many counts. The chain links TRBV28 to TRBJ1-5, with a possible D match to TRBD1 (5 bases). Per the germline V gene, CDR1 is MDHEN and CDR2 is SYDVKM. The ends were cut back, 2 bases at V and 3 bases at J, with 17 bases in the middle. CDR3 length: 17 residues. CDR3 in amino acids: CASSLMSAQEHNQPQHF. The CDR3 DNA reads as TGTGCCAGCAGTTTAATGTCGGCACAGGAGCACAATCAGCCCCAGCATTTT.

This chain's CDR3 is CASSTVVSAGSNEQFF. The CDR3, as DNA: TGCGCCAGCAGCACGGTCGTGTCGGCGGGGAGTAATGAGCAGTTCTTC. This chain uses TRBV5-1 with TRBJ2-1; perhaps TRBD2 as D (6 bases). Trimming cost V 4 bases and J 7 bases, with 21 bases left between them. The germline gives CDR1 SGHRS, CDR2 YFSETQ. This CDR3 comprises 16 residues. Full variable domain (outside the CDR3, taken from reference TRBV5-1 and TRBJ2-1): KAGVTQTPRYLIKTRGQQVTLSCSPISGHRSVSWYQQTPGQGLQFLFEYFSETQRNKGNFPGRFSGRQFSNSRSEMNVSTLELGDSALYLCASSTVVSAGSNEQFFGPGTRLTVL.

This clone was counted a few times. The V gene is TRBV18, the J gene TRBJ1-1, with 7 nucleotides matching TRBD1. Germline trimming cut 2 bases from V and 1 base from J; bases unmatched to any gene: 10. Germline values: CDR1 KGHSH, CDR2 LQKENI. This CDR3 has 17 residues. Here the CDR3 reads CASSPVSGGYENTEAFF. The CDR3 DNA follows: TGTGCCAGCTCACCAGTCTCAGGGGGATACGAGAACACTGAAGCTTTCTTT.

V is TRBV29-1 and J is TRBJ1-1; 7 bases match TRBD1. V trimming: 5 bases; J trimming: 2 bases; junction bases outside the gene matches: 5. The CDR3 spans 13 residues. The germline CDR1 and CDR2 sequences are SQVTM and ANQGSEA. Here the CDR3 reads CSVSGQINTEAFF. The CDR3 DNA is TGCAGCGTTTCGGGACAGATAAACACTGAAGCTTTCTTT.

The J gene is TRBJ1-4, the V gene TRBV7-2; tentatively, D is TRBD1 (6 bases). Germline V lookup: CDR1 SGHTA, CDR2 FQGNSA. The CDR3 contains 15 residues. V lost 6 bases and J 0 bases, leaving 11 bases between the germline ends. The CDR3 DNA follows: TGTGCCAGCAGGACAGGACTCCCAACTAATGAAAAACTGTTTTTT. Translating gives CASRTGLPTNEKLFF.

This chain joins TRBV6-5 and TRBJ2-1; no clear D gene. Germline CDR1 and CDR2: MNHEY and SVGAGI. V was trimmed by 6 bases and J by 10 bases, leaving 16 bases between them. The CDR3 runs to 13 residues. CDR3 in amino acids: CASSLSTEREQFF. The CDR3, as DNA: TGTGCCAGCAGCCTTTCGACGGAGAGGGAGCAGTTCTTC.

The rearrangement uses TRBV9 and TRBJ2-5; no firm D call. The ends were cut back, 0 bases at V and 2 bases at J, with 8 bases in the middle. Germline V lookup: CDR1 SGDLS, CDR2 YYNGEE. This CDR3 is 14 amino acids long. CDR3: CASSVATWQETQYF. The CDR3 DNA reads TGTGCCAGCAGCGTAGCTACGTGGCAAGAGACCCAGTACTTC.

This clone is a singleton in its sample. Other nucleotide sequences from this sample produce the same CDR3. The CDR3 is CASSPGGPETQYF. The CDR3, as DNA: TGCGCCAGCAGCCCCGGGGGGCCAGAGACCCAGTACTTC. This chain joins TRBV5-1 and TRBJ2-5; a possible D gene is TRBD2 (7 bases). CDR1 and CDR2 (germline): SGHRS, YFSETQ. CDR3 size: 13 residues. With 4 bases removed from V and 4 bases from J, the gap between germline ends came to 11 bases.

With respect to this clone: One junction end does not reproduce the germline sequence, and a read error may be involved. The chain recombines TRBV5-1 with TRBJ2-2, with TRBD1 identical over 7 bases. CDR1 and CDR2 from the germline V gene are SGHRS and YFSETQ. The CDR3 runs 12 residues. CDR3 in DNA: TGCGCCAGCAGCTATTCTCAGGGGGACCTGTTTTTT. It specifies CASSYSQGDLFF. Combining the CDR3 with reference TRBV5-1 and TRBJ2-2 gives the whole variable domain KAGVTQTPRYLIKTRGQQVTLSCSPISGHRSVSWYQQTPGQGLQFLFEYFSETQRNKGNFPGRFSGRQFSNSRSEMNVSTLELGDSALYLCASSYSQGDLFFGEGSRLTVL.

This chain joins TRBV28 and TRBJ2-7; 8 bases line up with TRBD2. In germline, CDR1 is MDHEN, CDR2 SYDVKM. The CDR3 has 13 amino acids. J lost 1 base, V lost 8 bases, and 4 bases had no gene match. CDR3 nucleotides: TGTGCCAGCCGTGGCGGGGGGTCCTACGAGCAGTACGTC. Translated: CASRGGGSYEQYV.

The CDR3 reads CAAQGGSSNTEAFF. As DNA, the CDR3 is TGTGCCGCCCAGGGAGGGTCCTCCAACACTGAAGCTTTCTTT. The rearrangement links TRBV10-3 to TRBJ1-1, with a weak D call TRBD1 (5 bases). V dropped 11 bases and J dropped 2 bases, with 18 bases sitting between them. This CDR3 spans 14 amino acids. The germline V gene encodes CDR1 ENHRY and CDR2 SYGVKD.

This clone appeared a few times. The gene calls are TRBV24-1 and TRBJ1-2, with 7 nucleotides matching TRBD1. With 5 bases clipped from V and 8 bases from J, the junction kept 10 bases outside the gene matches. The V gene's germline CDR1 is KGHDR and CDR2 SFDVKD. CDR3 length: 14 amino acids. CDR3 sequence reads: CATSASDRVGGYTF. CDR3 in DNA: TGTGCCACCAGTGCCTCCGACAGGGTCGGGGGCTACACCTTC.

This sequence joins TRBV5-1 and TRBJ2-3; 10 bases map to TRBD2. CDR1 SGHRS and CDR2 YFSETQ come from the germline V gene. The CDR3 loop spans 21 amino acids. V was pared by 3 bases and J by 0 bases, with 19 bases of the junction left unmatched. CDR3 nucleotides: TGCGCCAGCAGCTCCTTGCAGGGGGCTAGCGGGGGTTTTCCTAGCACAGATACGCAGTATTTT. This encodes CASSSLQGASGGFPSTDTQYF.

This chain links TRBV19 with TRBJ2-1, with D possibly matching TRBD1 (7 bases). This CDR3 region has 15 residues. In germline, CDR1 is LNHDA, CDR2 SQIVND (reference sequence). The V gene lost 1 base and the J gene lost 7 bases, with 14 bases spanning the gap. For the CDR3, the DNA is TGTGCCAGTAGTATAGGTGGAGGGGGCTGGAATGAGCAGTTCTTC. Its protein is CASSIGGGGWNEQFF.

The CDR3 nucleotides are TGCGCCAGCAGCTTGGGACAGGGCAACGAGCAGTACTTC. This encodes CASSLGQGNEQYF. This chain links TRBV5-1 with TRBJ2-7, with TRBD1 identical over 7 bases. Germline CDR1 reads SGHRS; CDR2 reads YFSETQ. The V segment lost 0 bases and the J segment 5 bases; nucleotides outside the gene matches: 2. The CDR3 has 13 residues.

V and J are TRBV5-1 and TRBJ1-3; maybe TRBD1 (5 bases). CDR3 length: 16 amino acids. V lost 4 bases, J lost 5 bases, and 19 bases lay in between. Germline values: CDR1 SGHRS, CDR2 YFSETQ. The CDR3 nucleotides are TGCGCCAGCAGCGGCACAGGAGGCGGGAGTAGAAACACCATATATTTT. The encoded protein is CASSGTGGGSRNTIYF.

This chain joins TRBV18 and TRBJ2-7; D is unresolved. CDR3 size: 14 residues. Trimming stripped 0 bases from V and 2 bases from J, with 8 bases between. Germline-derived CDR1 and CDR2 are KGHSH and LQKENI. The CDR3 spells CASSPPTYPYEQYV. The CDR3 coding sequence is TGTGCCAGCTCACCACCGACATATCCCTACGAGCAGTACGTC.

The J gene is TRBJ1-2, the V gene TRBV16; weak D call: TRBD1 (5 bases). The V and J ends lost 5 bases and 0 bases respectively, with 13 bases between them. Germline-derived CDR1 and CDR2 are KGHSY and FQNENV. The CDR3 is 15 residues long. CDR3 bases: TGTGCCAGCAGCGACATGGGGGGTACTAACTATGGCTACACCTTC. The encoded protein is CASSDMGGTNYGYTF.

The V and J genes are TRBV6-5 and TRBJ1-2; 8 bases match TRBD1. Germline CDR1 reads MNHEY; CDR2 reads SVGAGI. The CDR3 has 13 amino acids. Trimming cost V 6 bases and J 4 bases; bases outside gene matches: 4. Here the CDR3 DNA reads TGTGCCAGCAGCGTAACAGGGGGCTATGGCTACACCTTC. It codes for CASSVTGGYGYTF.

The chain couples TRBV19 to TRBJ1-5; 7 bases map to TRBD1. CDR3 length equals 14 residues. With V trimmed by 8 bases and J by 3 bases, 7 bases remained unmatched. Germline V CDR1 and CDR2: LNHDA, SQIVND (reference sequence). This chain's CDR3 is CASSWRGLNQPQHF. For the CDR3, the DNA is TGTGCCAGTTCATGGAGGGGGCTCAATCAGCCCCAGCATTTT.

The V gene is TRBV7-3, the J gene TRBJ2-1, with 13 bases lining up with TRBD2. Germline V gene lookup returns CDR1 SGHTA and CDR2 FQGTGA. Trimming removed 4 bases from V and 5 bases from J; junction bases left unmatched: 2. CDR3 size: 15 residues. CDR3 nucleotide sequence: TGTGCCAGCAGCTCGGGACTAGCGGGGCACAATGAGCAGTTCTTC. Protein: CASSSGLAGHNEQFF.

The chain links TRBV4-2 to TRBJ2-5; 8 nucleotides line up with TRBD1. The V segment lost 4 bases and the J segment 4 bases; nucleotides outside the gene matches: 8. The germline V gene has CDR1 LGHNA and CDR2 YNFKEQ. The CDR3 has 15 amino acids. CDR3 sequence reads: CASSPGQGDRETQYF. CDR3 DNA: TGTGCCAGCAGCCCCGGACAGGGTGACCGAGAGACCCAGTACTTC.

The chain employs TRBV15 and TRBJ2-3; D may be TRBD1 (6 bases). The V gene's germline CDR1 is LNHNV and CDR2 YYDKDF (reference sequence). V lost 5 bases to trimming and J lost 3 bases, with 12 bases between them. This CDR3 has 14 residues. The CDR3 DNA follows: TGTGCCACCAGCGGAGCAGGGGTGACAGATACGCAGTATTTT. Its protein product is CATSGAGVTDTQYF.

The chain employs TRBV7-8 and TRBJ1-1; the D is unclear. Germline CDR1 SGHVS, CDR2 FQNEAQ. V lost 0 bases and J lost 6, with 8 bases in between. The CDR3 totals 13 residues. The CDR3 region is CASSLAFGSEAFF. The CDR3 coding sequence is TGTGCCAGCAGCTTAGCGTTCGGTTCTGAAGCTTTCTTT.

Many counts were recorded for this clone. CDR3 amino acids: CASRRTGFYGYTF. The CDR3 DNA follows: TGTGCCAGCAGGAGGACAGGGTTCTATGGCTACACCTTC. V usage is TRBV7-9 and J usage is TRBJ1-2, with 8 bases lining up with TRBD1. Trimming took 6 bases from V and 4 from J; bases not matched to a gene: 4. CDR3 length: 13 amino acids. Germline CDR1 SEHNR, CDR2 FQNEAQ (reference sequence).

This sequence joins TRBV5-4 and TRBJ2-2; 8 bases fit TRBD1. The CDR3 has 16 amino acids. Losses at the gene ends were 2 bases for V and 4 bases for J; bases not matched to a gene: 7. Germline values: CDR1 SGHNT, CDR2 YYREEE (reference sequence). Written as DNA, the CDR3 is TGTGCCAGCAGCTTCGGACAGGGAGGCGGCACCGGGGAGCTGTTTTTT. Its protein is CASSFGQGGGTGELFF.

The CDR3 DNA reads as TGTGCCAGCAGTGGGACAGGGGGCTTTCAGCCCCAGCATTTT. Residues: CASSGTGGFQPQHF. The chain employs TRBV2 and TRBJ1-5; 11 nucleotides line up with TRBD1. CDR3 size: 14 residues. Trimming removed 4 bases from V and 6 bases from J; junction bases left unmatched: 2. Germline loops: CDR1 SNHLY, CDR2 FYNNEI.

The chain is built from TRBV15 and TRBJ2-5, with 7 bases that match TRBD1. J was trimmed by 7 bases and V by 5 bases; bases with no gene match: 19. Germline V gene lookup returns CDR1 LNHNV and CDR2 YYDKDF (reference sequence). The CDR3 contains 17 residues. This chain's CDR3 is CATSAGGRQGRIGTQYF. The CDR3 DNA is TGTGCCACCAGCGCCGGAGGCCGACAGGGAAGAATAGGGACCCAGTACTTC.